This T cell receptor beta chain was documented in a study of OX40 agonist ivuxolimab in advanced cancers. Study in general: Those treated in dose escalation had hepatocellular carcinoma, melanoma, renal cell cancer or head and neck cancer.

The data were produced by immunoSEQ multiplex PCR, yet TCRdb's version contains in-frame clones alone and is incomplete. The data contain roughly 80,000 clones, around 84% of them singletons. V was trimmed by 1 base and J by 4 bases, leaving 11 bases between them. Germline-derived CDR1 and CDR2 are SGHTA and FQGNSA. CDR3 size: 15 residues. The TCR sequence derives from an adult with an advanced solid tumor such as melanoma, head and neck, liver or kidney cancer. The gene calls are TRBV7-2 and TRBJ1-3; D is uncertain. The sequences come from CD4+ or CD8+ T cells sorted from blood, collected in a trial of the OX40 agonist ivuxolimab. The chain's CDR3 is CASSLDTRAGNTIYF. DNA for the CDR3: TGTGCCAGCAGCTTAGATACAAGAGCAGGAAACACCATATATTTT.